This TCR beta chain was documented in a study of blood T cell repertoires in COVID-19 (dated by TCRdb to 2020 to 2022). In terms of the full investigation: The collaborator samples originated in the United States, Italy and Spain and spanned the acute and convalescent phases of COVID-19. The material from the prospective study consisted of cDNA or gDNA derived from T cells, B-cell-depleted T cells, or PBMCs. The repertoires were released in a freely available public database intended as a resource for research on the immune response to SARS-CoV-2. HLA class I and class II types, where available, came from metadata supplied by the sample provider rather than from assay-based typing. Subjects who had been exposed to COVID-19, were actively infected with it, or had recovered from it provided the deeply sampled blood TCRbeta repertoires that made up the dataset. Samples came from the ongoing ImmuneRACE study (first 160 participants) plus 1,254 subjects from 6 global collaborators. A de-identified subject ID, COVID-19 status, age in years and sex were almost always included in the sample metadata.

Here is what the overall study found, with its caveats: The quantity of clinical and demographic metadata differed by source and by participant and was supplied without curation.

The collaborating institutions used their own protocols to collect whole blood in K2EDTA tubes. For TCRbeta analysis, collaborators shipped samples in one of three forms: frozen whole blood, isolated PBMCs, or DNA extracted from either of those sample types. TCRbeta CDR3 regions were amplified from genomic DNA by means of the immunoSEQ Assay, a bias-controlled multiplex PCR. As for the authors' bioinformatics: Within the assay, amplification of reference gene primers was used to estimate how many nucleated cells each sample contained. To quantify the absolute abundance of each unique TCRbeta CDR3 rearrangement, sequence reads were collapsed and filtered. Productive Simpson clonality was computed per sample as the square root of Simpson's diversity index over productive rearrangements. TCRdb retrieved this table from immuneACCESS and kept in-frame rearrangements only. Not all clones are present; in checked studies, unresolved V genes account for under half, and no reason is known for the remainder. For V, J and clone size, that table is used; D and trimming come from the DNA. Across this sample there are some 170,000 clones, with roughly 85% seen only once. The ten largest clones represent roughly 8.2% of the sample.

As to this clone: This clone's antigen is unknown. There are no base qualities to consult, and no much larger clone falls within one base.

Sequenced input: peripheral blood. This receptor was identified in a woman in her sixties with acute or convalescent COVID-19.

The DNA sequence is TGCGCCAGCAGTCAAGAGCAGGGACTAGCGGGACCCGCGAACACCGGGGAGCTGTTTTTT. This encodes CASSQEQGLAGPANTGELFF. Recombination linked TRBV23-1 to TRBJ2-2; 13 bases in between match TRBD2. TRBV23-1 is recorded as an ORF, its role being uncertain. From cysteine to phenylalanine, the CDR3 is 20 amino acids long. Only CDR3 DNA remains: 60 bases, in frame from the first base. V ends up 2 bases short and J 0 bases short, with an unmatched junction base count of 9.